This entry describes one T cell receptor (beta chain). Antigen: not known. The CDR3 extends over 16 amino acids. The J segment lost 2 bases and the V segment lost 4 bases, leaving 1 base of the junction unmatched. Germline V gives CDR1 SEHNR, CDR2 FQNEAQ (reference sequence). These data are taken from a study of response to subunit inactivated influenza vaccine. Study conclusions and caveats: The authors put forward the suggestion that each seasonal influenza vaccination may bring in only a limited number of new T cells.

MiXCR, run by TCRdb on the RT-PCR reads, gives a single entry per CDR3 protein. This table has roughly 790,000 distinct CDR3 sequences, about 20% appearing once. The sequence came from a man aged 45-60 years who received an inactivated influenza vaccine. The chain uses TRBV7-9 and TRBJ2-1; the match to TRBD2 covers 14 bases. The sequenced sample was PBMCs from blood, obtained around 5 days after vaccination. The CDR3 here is CASSSTSGRAYNEQFF. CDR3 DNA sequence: TGTGCCAGCAGCTCGACTAGCGGGAGGGCCTACAATGAGCAGTTCTTC.